Shown below are 17 T cell receptor beta chains from a single sample sequenced in a study of human T cells and chemical hapten exposure. One entry per CDR3 protein results from TCRdb running MiXCR on the 5' RACE reads. The sample lists 110,000 or so distinct CDR3 sequences, more than 15% occurring once. Unfractionated whole blood yielded the extracted total RNA. All receptors derive from a human donor in good health.

V usage is TRBV20-1 and J usage is TRBJ2-1; TRBD1 or TRBD2 may be the D gene (5 bases each). CDR1 and CDR2 (germline): DFQATT, SNEGSKA (reference sequence). Trimming took off 6 bases at V and 10 bases at J, with 16 bases between the two ends. This CDR3 contains 12 residues. The CDR3 spells CSAPRGEGEQFF. As DNA, the CDR3 is TGCAGTGCCCCCCGAGGGGAAGGGGAGCAGTTCTTC.

This chain links TRBV20-1 with TRBJ1-5; no reliable D call. This CDR3 has 14 amino acids. Germline V gene lookup returns CDR1 DFQATT and CDR2 SNEGSKA (reference sequence). V was pared by 6 bases and J by 3 bases, with 15 bases between. The CDR3 loop is CSARTETFNQPQHF. The CDR3 region has the DNA TGCAGTGCCAGGACGGAGACGTTCAATCAGCCCCAGCATTTT.

This clonotype occurred a few times. The J gene is TRBJ1-2, the V gene TRBV19, with 8 bases identical to TRBD1. Trimming took 5 bases from V and 6 from J; bases not matched to a gene: 5. Germline lookup yields CDR1 LNHDA and CDR2 SQIVND (reference sequence). The CDR3 contains 13 residues. DNA of the CDR3: TGTGCCAGTAGTGTGGGACAGGTTAATGGCTACACCTTC. Translated, it gives CASSVGQVNGYTF.

There are a few counts of this clonotype. The CDR3 sequence: CASSFLGGRSNQPQHF. CDR3 DNA: TGTGCCAGCAGTTTTCTAGGGGGCAGAAGCAATCAGCCCCAGCATTTT. The chain combines TRBV28 with TRBJ1-5, with 7 bases aligning to TRBD1. Trimming cost V 3 bases and J 1 base; bases outside gene matches: 6. The germline V gene encodes CDR1 MDHEN and CDR2 SYDVKM. The CDR3 is made up of 16 amino acids. The whole variable domain, filled in from reference TRBV28 and TRBJ1-5, reads DVKVTQSSRYLVKRTGEKVFLECVQDMDHENMFWYRQDPGLGLRLIYFSYDVKMKEKGDIPEGYSVSREKKERFSLILESASTNQTSMYLCASSFLGGRSNQPQHFGDGTRLSIL.

This clonotype turned up a few times. CDR3 in DNA: TGTGCCAGCAGCAATCGACAGGGGTTCGTACCCCTCCACTTT. Its translation is CASSNRQGFVPLHF. V is TRBV28 and J is TRBJ1-6; 8 bases match TRBD1. Per germline, CDR1 MDHEN and CDR2 SYDVKM. The length of the CDR3 is 14 residues. V gave up 6 bases and J gave up 12 bases; unmatched junction bases: 10.

The table lists this clonotype with a few counts. The J gene is TRBJ2-3, the V gene TRBV20-1; 9 nucleotides match TRBD1. Germline lookup yields CDR1 DFQATT and CDR2 SNEGSKA (reference sequence). The length of the CDR3 is 15 residues. V lost 1 base, J lost 6 bases, and 8 bases stayed unmatched. The CDR3 bases are TGCAGTGCTAGAGGACAGGGGGGGATGGTGGATACGCAGTATTTT. It translates to CSARGQGGMVDTQYF.

This clonotype was seen a handful of times. V is TRBV2 and J is TRBJ1-1, with no clear D. CDR1 SNHLY and CDR2 FYNNEI come from the germline V gene. The CDR3 loop spans 14 amino acids. Trimming stripped 3 bases from V and 4 bases from J, with 12 bases between. The DNA of the CDR3 is TGTGCCAGCAGTGAGGGCTACCGGGGCACTGAAGCTTTCTTT. It specifies CASSEGYRGTEAFF.

This sequence joins TRBV29-1 and TRBJ2-3; tentative D call: TRBD1 (5 bases). The CDR3 spans 14 residues. CDR1 and CDR2 from the germline V gene are SQVTM and ANQGSEA. V was pared by 6 bases and J by 0 bases, with 13 bases between. The CDR3 sequence: CSVAGSPSTDTQYF. The CDR3 region has the DNA TGCAGCGTCGCAGGGTCCCCTAGCACAGATACGCAGTATTTT.

This clonotype came up a few times. This chain uses TRBV4-1 with TRBJ2-1, with 9 bases aligning to TRBD2. The V gene end was trimmed by 0 bases and the J gene end by 0 bases; junction bases not matched to a gene: 9. There are 19 residues in the CDR3. CDR1 MGHRA and CDR2 YSYEKL come from the germline V gene. CDR3 bases: TGCGCCAGCAGCCAAGATCGGGACCTAGCGGGGAGCTCCTACAATGAGCAGTTCTTC. This translates into CASSQDRDLAGSSYNEQFF.

The rearrangement joins TRBV4-1 to TRBJ2-7, with TRBD2 matching over 7 bases. V gave up 3 bases and J gave up 5 bases; unmatched junction bases: 13. Germline lookup yields CDR1 MGHRA and CDR2 YSYEKL. The CDR3 is made up of 16 amino acids. The CDR3 is CASSHPQGRGDHEQYF. As DNA, the CDR3 is TGCGCCAGCAGCCACCCCCAGGGACGGGGGGACCACGAGCAGTACTTC.

The chain carries TRBV7-8 and TRBJ2-2; D not certain. CDR1 and CDR2 from the germline V gene are SGHVS and FQNEAQ. With 2 bases removed from V and 4 bases from J, the gap between germline ends came to 8 bases. The CDR3 is made up of 14 amino acids. The CDR3 loop is CASSLRRLTGELFF. CDR3 in DNA: TGTGCCAGCAGCTTAAGACGGCTCACCGGGGAGCTGTTTTTT.

The rearrangement links TRBV3-1 to TRBJ2-2; 12 bases map to TRBD2. Per germline, CDR1 LGHDT and CDR2 YNNKEL (reference sequence). With 5 bases clipped from V and 0 bases from J, the junction kept 1 base outside the gene matches. CDR3 length: 16 residues. The CDR3: CASSRLAGANTGELFF. CDR3 in DNA: TGTGCCAGCAGCAGACTAGCGGGAGCGAACACCGGGGAGCTGTTTTTT.

This clonotype was detected only a few times. The chain employs TRBV7-9 and TRBJ2-2; 8 nucleotides line up with TRBD2. CDR1 and CDR2 from the germline V gene are SEHNR and FQNEAQ (reference sequence). This CDR3 region has 15 residues. V lost 5 bases and J lost 3; bases outside the gene matches: 5. CDR3 coding DNA: TGTGCCAGCAGCCCCTCGGGACTAGACACCGGGGAGCTGTTTTTT. Its translation is CASSPSGLDTGELFF.

The chain couples TRBV28 to TRBJ2-1; the D gene is possibly TRBD1 (6 bases). V was trimmed by 6 bases and J by 0 bases, leaving 15 bases between them. CDR3 length: 16 amino acids. CDR1 is MDHEN and CDR2 is SYDVKM in the germline V gene. CDR3 sequence: CASRIGQLSSYNEQFF. The CDR3 coding sequence is TGTGCCAGCAGGATCGGACAGTTGAGCTCCTACAATGAGCAGTTCTTC. Using reference TRBV28 and TRBJ2-1 for the parts outside the CDR3, the full variable domain is DVKVTQSSRYLVKRTGEKVFLECVQDMDHENMFWYRQDPGLGLRLIYFSYDVKMKEKGDIPEGYSVSREKKERFSLILESASTNQTSMYLCASRIGQLSSYNEQFFGPGTRLTVL.

V and J are TRBV28 and TRBJ2-7, with D possibly being TRBD2 (6 bases). The V end was cut by 8 bases, the J end by 7 bases, with 6 bases between. CDR1 is MDHEN and CDR2 is SYDVKM in the germline V gene. The CDR3 sequence is 9 residues long. The CDR3 spells CASGGEQYF. CDR3 nucleotide sequence: TGTGCCAGCGGAGGGGAGCAGTACTTC.

The V call is TRBV25-1, the J call TRBJ2-7; D gene uncertain. Germline CDR1 and CDR2: MGHDK and SYGVNS. The ends were cut back, 3 bases at V and 4 bases at J, with 16 bases in the middle. The CDR3 totals 15 residues. The CDR3 DNA is TGTGCCAGCAGTGAGATCGGTACCCCCGCGTACGAGCAGTACTTC. Translating it yields CASSEIGTPAYEQYF.

In regard to this clonotype: A read error may account for a junction end that differs from germline. The chain recombines TRBV7-7 with TRBJ2-2; D gene ambiguous. The CDR3 spans 13 residues. Germline CDR1 is SSHAT and CDR2 is FNYEAQ (reference sequence). The CDR3 DNA reads as TGTGCTAGCAGCGATCCCCCGACCGGGGAGCTGTTTTTT. This codes for CASSDPPTGELFF.